This record looks at one T cell receptor (beta chain) sequence and its context. Its target antigen remains unknown. No much larger clone is present one base from it, and per-base qualities are unavailable. The sample belongs to a study of molecular identifiers for immune sequencing clone quantification listed by TCRdb under 2018. As for the study more broadly: For a replicate experiment, RNA from approximately 20,000 or 100,000 naive CD8 T cells was divided into five aliquots, and four of the five aliquots were sequenced. This methods study benchmarked molecular-identifier clustering-based TCR repertoire sequencing (MIDCIRS) and TCR RNA copy counting, using CD8 T cells to do so.

Libraries were prepared through PCR. For sequencing, an Illumina HiSeq 4000 was employed. Bulk TCR libraries were made following a previously described method, with the TCR primers given in Table S5. Purification of total RNA was performed with the Qiagen AllPrep DNA/RNA kit. Before analysis, reads from multiple sequencing runs of one library were combined. The source study handled its data this way. Reads were retained only if the reads had an exact TCR constant sequence, and the retained reads were trimmed to 150 nt and grouped according to their 12-nt molecular barcodes. Within each barcode group, reads were sub-clustered at a 15% Levenshtein threshold, and quality-weighted consensus sequences were built per RNA molecule. Non-functional sequences were excluded, and lower-count sequences lying one edit away from another sequence were also excluded. Based on fitting two negative binomial distributions, any barcode sub-cluster with under 20% of the maximum read count was discarded. TCRdb itself trimmed the public reads at Q25 with fastp, ran MiXCR and retained productive beta chains. Entries are consolidated by CDR3 protein sequence, retaining the most common genes and DNA. Clone size and V and J calls follow TCRdb, not the original study. Recorded for this sample are some 88,000 distinct CDR3 sequences; under 25% of them occurred a single time. Around 1% of the sample belongs to the ten largest clones.

Naive CD8 T cell libraries were made from roughly 18,000 to 920,000 sorted cells using 10%, 30% or 50% of purified RNA. Naive CD8 T cells were FACS-sorted as CD8+CD4-CCR7+CD45RA+ on a BD FACSAria II into RLT Plus buffer. Detection sensitivity was tested by spiking Jurkat RNA equal to roughly 9 TCR copies' worth into samples containing 20,000-1,000,000 naive CD8 T cells. Enrichment of CD8 T cells was done with RosetteSep CD8+ T Cell Enrichment Cocktail plus Ficoll-Paque, and ACK red cell lysis came afterward. Overall results and qualifications from the work: In CMV-specific effector cells, clones with more than 20 RNA copies contained over 99% of molecules, whereas in naive cells such clones contained under 1% of molecules. Even against a background of around 900,000 naive CD8 T cells, spiked-in Jurkat TCR RNA amounting to a single cell's worth was reported to be detectable. Highly expanded clone sizes could be underestimated if identical TCR molecules share a barcode. Without barcode sub-clustering, chimeric consensus sequences inflated TCR diversity; chimeras reached as high as 47%. Spiked-in Jurkat TCR RNA (10 copies' worth), which is not part of the donor repertoire, was contained in the naive libraries. Modeling indicated roughly 3.3 TCR RNA copies recovered per cell, compared with around 10 by digital PCR, which implies a capture efficiency of approximately 29%.

V is trimmed back by 3 bases and J by 3 bases, and the junction contains 7 bases that no gene match accounts for. The cysteine opens and the phenylalanine closes a CDR3 of 15 amino acids. The read is trimmed to its CDR3 DNA, 45 bases read in frame from base 1. The germline V gene supplies CDR1 SGHRS and CDR2 YFSETQ. The chain couples TRBV5-1 to TRBJ2-7; a stretch of 9 junction bases matches TRBD1. The sample consisted of naive CD8+ T cells from blood, with Jurkat cell RNA spiked in. Per the publication, the cell subset or site label means: FACS-sorted CD8+CD4-CCR7+CD45RA+ naive T cells. The origin of this receptor is a human donor in good health. Some libraries in this study had Jurkat cell RNA spiked in. The CDR3 region: CASSSGGTGIYEQYF. The base sequence is TGCGCCAGCAGCTCTGGAGGGACAGGGATCTACGAGCAGTACTTC.